A single sample is the source of the 19 T cell receptor beta chains below, sequenced in a study of CD8 T cells in Susac syndrome (dated 2019 in TCRdb). The method behind the library was the immunoSEQ multiplex PCR assay. RNA was extracted using the RNeasy kit, and roughly 0.45 to 1 microgram was reverse transcribed with random hexamers. Using fastp trimming at Q25 and MiXCR clonotype assembly, TCRdb reanalyzed the public sequencing data and kept in-frame beta chains. Each entry merges the rows of one CDR3 protein and shows their most common DNA and genes. This sample is represented by about 200,000 distinct CDR3 sequences; roughly 92% of them were singletons. The biggest ten clones account for 0.09% to 0.12% of the sample. Sample: CD4+ T cells from PBMCs. Every receptor here comes from a human donor in good health.

This chain connects TRBV2 to TRBJ2-5; D might be TRBD1 (6 bases). The CDR3 loop spans 14 amino acids. V lost 9 bases, J lost 2 bases, and 16 bases lay in between. The germline V gene has CDR1 SNHLY and CDR2 FYNNEI. CDR3 nucleotides: TGTGCCAGTAAGACCGGGACATCTCAAGAGACCCAGTACTTC. Translating it yields CASKTGTSQETQYF.

The chain has TRBV6-2 or TRBV6-3 and TRBJ1-5; no firm D call. CDR3 size: 14 residues. The germline CDR1 and CDR2 sequences are MNHEY and SVGEGT. V was clipped by 6 bases and J by 0 bases, with 9 bases between them. CDR3 loop: CASSPTVSNQPQHF. In DNA form, the CDR3 reads TGTGCCAGCAGCCCCACAGTTAGCAATCAGCCCCAGCATTTT.

This clonotype was counted once. V usage is TRBV2 and J usage is TRBJ2-3; D gene ambiguous. The CDR3 totals 15 residues. V lost 9 bases to trimming and J lost 1 base, with 17 bases between them. Germline loops: CDR1 SNHLY, CDR2 FYNNEI. The DNA for the CDR3 is TGTGCCAGTCTCACCCAGGCGGACCGCACAGATACGCAGTATTTT. This codes for CASLTQADRTDTQYF.

The table lists this clonotype with a count of one. The gene calls are TRBV7-2 and TRBJ1-6, with 7 nucleotides matching TRBD1. The CDR3 has 16 residues. The ends lost 2 bases at V and 10 bases at J; junction bases unmatched: 11. CDR1 SGHTA and CDR2 FQGNSA come from the germline V gene. CDR3 region: CASSLYGTGVNSPLHF. For the CDR3, the DNA is TGTGCCAGCAGCTTATATGGTACAGGGGTTAACTCACCCCTCCACTTT.

This chain uses TRBV20-1 with TRBJ2-5; 8 nucleotides align to TRBD1. The CDR3 length is 17 residues. Losses at the gene ends were 2 bases for V and 1 base for J; bases not matched to a gene: 12. Germline values: CDR1 DFQATT, CDR2 SNEGSKA (reference sequence). CDR3 amino acids: CSARSSRTGRGQETQYF. DNA for the CDR3: TGCAGTGCTAGATCCTCCAGGACAGGGCGCGGCCAAGAGACCCAGTACTTC.

The chain is built from TRBV15 and TRBJ2-5, with 7 bases lining up with TRBD1. After removal of 1 base from V and 8 bases from J, the junction contained 7 bases not matched to a gene. CDR1 and CDR2 from the germline V gene are LNHNV and YYDKDF (reference sequence). The CDR3 has 14 residues. The CDR3, as DNA: TGTGCCACCAGCAGAGGCAGGGACAGACTTACCCAGTACTTC. It translates to CATSRGRDRLTQYF.

This rearrangement joins TRBV11-2 to TRBJ1-6; 7 bases are a match to TRBD1. V was clipped by 8 bases and J by 7 bases; unmatched bases: 14. Germline assignment: CDR1 SGHAT and CDR2 FQNNGV. The CDR3 spans 16 residues. The CDR3 loop is CASSLGGGTGNSPLHF. DNA for the CDR3: TGTGCCAGCTCCCTCGGAGGGGGCACGGGGAATTCACCCCTCCACTTT.

The CDR3 nucleotides read TGTGCCAGCAGTCCCCGGCCCCCTACAGGGGTCCACGAGCAGTACTTC. Encoded protein: CASSPRPPTGVHEQYF. V usage is TRBV12-3 or TRBV12-4 and J usage is TRBJ2-7, with 7 bases identical to TRBD1. V lost 5 bases, J lost 5 bases, and 15 bases stayed unmatched. CDR3 length: 16 residues.

The chain is built from TRBV9 and TRBJ2-3; no clear D gene. The V end was cut by 4 bases, the J end by 1 base, with 7 bases between. CDR3 size: 13 residues. Per the germline V gene, CDR1 is SGDLS and CDR2 is YYNGEE. The CDR3 is CASSPVGTDTQYF. The DNA of the CDR3 is TGTGCCAGCAGCCCGGTTGGCACAGATACGCAGTATTTT.

The V and J genes are TRBV6-1 and TRBJ1-2; D is perhaps TRBD1 (5 bases). Germline V gene data show CDR1 as MNHNS and CDR2 as SASEGT. Trimming took 7 bases from V and 8 from J, leaving 32 bases between them. The CDR3 totals 18 residues. The CDR3 DNA reads as TGTGCCAGCACCCTAAGGTCGGGTAAGGGGCGGGTTCGGGGAGGCTACACCTTC. Protein sequence: CASTLRSGKGRVRGGYTF.

The chain has TRBV12-3 or TRBV12-4 and TRBJ2-2, with 8 positions matching TRBD2. V shed 2 bases, J shed 2 bases, and the junction held 4 bases outside the gene matches. There are 16 residues in the CDR3. CDR3 sequence reads: CASSLPAGVNTGELFF. CDR3 bases: TGTGCCAGCAGTTTACCAGCGGGGGTTAACACCGGGGAGCTGTTTTTT.

The J gene is TRBJ2-5, the V gene TRBV6-1; D not resolved. The CDR3 loop spans 13 amino acids. From germline, CDR1 is MNHNS and CDR2 SASEGT. The V gene lost 4 bases and the J gene lost 0 bases, with 6 bases spanning the gap. In nucleotides, the CDR3 is TGTGCCAGCAGTGGGAGATACCAAGAGACCCAGTACTTC. Protein product: CASSGRYQETQYF.

This chain uses TRBV15 with TRBJ1-1, with a tentative D call TRBD1 (5 bases). V lost 2 bases and J lost 2, with 15 bases in between. The CDR3 extends over 16 amino acids. Germline V gene data show CDR1 as LNHNV and CDR2 as YYDKDF (reference sequence). As DNA, the CDR3 is TGTGCCACCAGCAGATCCGGTTGGGGGGAAAACACTGAAGCTTTCTTT. This codes for CATSRSGWGENTEAFF. The whole variable domain, remainder taken from reference TRBV15 and TRBJ1-1, is DAMVIQNPRYQVTQFGKPVTLSCSQTLNHNVMYWYQQKSSQAPKLLFHYYDKDFNNEADTPDNFQSRRPNTSFCFLDIRSPGLGDTAMYLCATSRSGWGENTEAFFGQGTRLTVV.

This chain joins TRBV12-3 or TRBV12-4 and TRBJ2-3; 13 bases map to TRBD2. This CDR3 contains 17 residues. Trimming cost V 0 bases and J 5 bases; bases outside gene matches: 5. This CDR3 is CASSLAIGLAGEDTQYF. CDR3 nucleotide sequence: TGTGCCAGCAGTTTAGCCATAGGACTAGCGGGGGAAGATACGCAGTATTTT.

This chain joins TRBV19 and TRBJ1-5, with D tentatively TRBD1 (5 bases). The CDR3 sequence is 16 residues long. Germline CDR1 and CDR2: LNHDA and SQIVND (reference sequence). Trimming left V 6 bases short and J 0 bases short, with 15 bases between. In DNA, the CDR3 is TGTGCCAGTAGCGACCTGGGACGGATTAGCAATCAGCCCCAGCATTTT. Protein: CASSDLGRISNQPQHF.

The chain carries TRBV20-1 and TRBJ2-5; 7 nucleotides align to TRBD2. The germline gives CDR1 DFQATT, CDR2 SNEGSKA (reference sequence). V lost 2 bases, J lost 5 bases, and 11 bases stayed unmatched. The CDR3 has 15 residues. This CDR3 is CSARKGGGWGETQYF. The CDR3 coding sequence is TGCAGTGCTAGAAAGGGCGGGGGATGGGGGGAGACCCAGTACTTC.

This clonotype was detected only once. This chain uses TRBV13 with TRBJ2-7; the match to TRBD1 covers 10 bases. Germline V gives CDR1 PRHDT, CDR2 FYEKMQ (reference sequence). This CDR3 has 14 residues. V shed 6 bases and J 4 bases; nucleotides not matched to a gene: 6. The CDR3 nucleotides are TGTGCCAGCAGACCATGGACAGGGGGTTACGAGCAGTACTTC. Translated, it gives CASRPWTGGYEQYF.

Concerning this clonotype: An end of the junction does not agree with germline; a read error may underlie this. The chain recombines TRBV6-2 or TRBV6-3 with TRBJ2-5; 10 bases agree with TRBD2. CDR3 length equals 12 residues. The germline V gene encodes CDR1 MNHEY and CDR2 SVGEGT. CDR3 DNA sequence: TGTGCCAGCAGTTCCTTAGCGGGGGGCCAGGACTTC. Amino acids: CASSSLAGGQDF.

The V call is TRBV20-1, the J call TRBJ2-7; D gene unclear. The V end was cut by 1 base, the J end by 3 bases, with 16 bases between. Per the germline V gene, CDR1 is DFQATT and CDR2 is SNEGSKA (reference sequence). The CDR3 length is 15 residues. The CDR3 bases are TGCAGTGCTAGAGGAGAAGGGAAGGTTCACTACGAGCAGTACGTC. This sequence encodes CSARGEGKVHYEQYV.